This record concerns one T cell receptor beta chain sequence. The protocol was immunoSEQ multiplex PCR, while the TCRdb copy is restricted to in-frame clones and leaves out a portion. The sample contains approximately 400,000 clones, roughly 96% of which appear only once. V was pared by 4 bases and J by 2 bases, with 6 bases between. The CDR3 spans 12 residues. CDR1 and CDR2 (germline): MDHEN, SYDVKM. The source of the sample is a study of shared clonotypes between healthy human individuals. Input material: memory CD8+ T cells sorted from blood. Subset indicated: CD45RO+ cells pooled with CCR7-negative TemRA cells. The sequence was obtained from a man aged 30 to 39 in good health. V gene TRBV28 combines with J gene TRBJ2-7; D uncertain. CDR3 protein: CASSYSAYEQYF. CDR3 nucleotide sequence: TGTGCCAGCAGTTATAGTGCCTACGAGCAGTACTTC.